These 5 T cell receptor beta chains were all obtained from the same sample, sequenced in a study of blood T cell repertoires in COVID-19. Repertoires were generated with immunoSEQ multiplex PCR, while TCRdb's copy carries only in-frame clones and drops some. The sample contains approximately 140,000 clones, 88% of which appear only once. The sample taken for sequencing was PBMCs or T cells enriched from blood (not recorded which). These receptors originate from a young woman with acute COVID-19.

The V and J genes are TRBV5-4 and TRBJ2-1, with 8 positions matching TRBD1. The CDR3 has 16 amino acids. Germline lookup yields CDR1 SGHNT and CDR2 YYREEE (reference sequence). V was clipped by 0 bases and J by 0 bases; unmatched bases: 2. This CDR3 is CASSLGQGISYNEQFF. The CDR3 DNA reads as TGTGCCAGCAGCTTGGGACAGGGGATCTCCTACAATGAGCAGTTCTTC.

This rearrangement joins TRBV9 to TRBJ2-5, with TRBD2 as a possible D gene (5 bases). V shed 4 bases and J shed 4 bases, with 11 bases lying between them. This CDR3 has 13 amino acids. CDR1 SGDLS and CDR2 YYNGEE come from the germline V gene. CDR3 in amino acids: CASSPRGLETQYF. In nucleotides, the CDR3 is TGTGCCAGCAGCCCCAGAGGGTTAGAGACCCAGTACTTC.

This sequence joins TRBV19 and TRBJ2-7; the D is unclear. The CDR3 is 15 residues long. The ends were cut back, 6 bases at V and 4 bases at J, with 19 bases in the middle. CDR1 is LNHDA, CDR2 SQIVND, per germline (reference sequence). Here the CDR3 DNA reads TGTGCCAGTAGGGATCCCACCCTTCCAGGATACGAGCAGTACTTC. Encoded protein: CASRDPTLPGYEQYF.

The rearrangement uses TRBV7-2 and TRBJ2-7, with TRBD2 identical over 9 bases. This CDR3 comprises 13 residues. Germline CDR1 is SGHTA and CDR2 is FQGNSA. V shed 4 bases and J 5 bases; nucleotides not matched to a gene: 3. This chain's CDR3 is CASSSRLADEQYF. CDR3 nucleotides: TGTGCCAGCAGCTCCCGACTAGCGGACGAGCAGTACTTC.

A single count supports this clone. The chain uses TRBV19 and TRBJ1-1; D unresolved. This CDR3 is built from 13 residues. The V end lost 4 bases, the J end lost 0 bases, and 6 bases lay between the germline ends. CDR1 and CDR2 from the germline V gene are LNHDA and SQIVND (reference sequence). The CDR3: CASSRDLNTEAFF. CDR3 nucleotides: TGTGCCAGTAGTAGAGACTTGAACACTGAAGCTTTCTTT.